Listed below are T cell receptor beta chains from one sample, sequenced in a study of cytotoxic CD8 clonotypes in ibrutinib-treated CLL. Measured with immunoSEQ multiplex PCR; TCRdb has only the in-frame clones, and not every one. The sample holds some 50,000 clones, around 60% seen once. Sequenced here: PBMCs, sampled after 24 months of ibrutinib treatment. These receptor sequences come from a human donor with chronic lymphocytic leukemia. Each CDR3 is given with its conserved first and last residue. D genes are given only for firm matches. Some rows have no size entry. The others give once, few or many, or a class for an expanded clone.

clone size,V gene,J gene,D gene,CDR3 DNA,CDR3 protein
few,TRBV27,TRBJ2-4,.,TGTGCCAGCAGTACCAATATATTAGCCAAAAACATTCAGTACTTC,CASSTNILAKNIQYF
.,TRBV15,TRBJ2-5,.,TGTGCCACCAGCAAATACCCATCCCGAATCCAAGAGACCCAGTACTTC,CATSKYPSRIQETQYF
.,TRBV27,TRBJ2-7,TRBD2,TGTGCCAGCAGTTCCCACCTTTGGACTAGGGGATACGAGCAGTACTTC,CASSSHLWTRGYEQYF
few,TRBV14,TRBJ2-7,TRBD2,TGTGCCAGCAGCCAGCACCCGGGGGGGGAGCAGTACTTC,CASSQHPGGEQYF
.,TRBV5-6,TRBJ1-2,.,TGTGCCAGCAGCTCCCGACAGCGGAATAACTATGGCTACACCTTC,CASSSRQRNNYGYTF
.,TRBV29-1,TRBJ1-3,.,TGCAGCGTTGACAAGTTAAACACCATATATTTT,CSVDKLNTIYF
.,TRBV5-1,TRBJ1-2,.,TGCGCCAGCAGCTTGACCCAGGCGATAAACTATGGCTACACCTTC,CASSLTQAINYGYTF
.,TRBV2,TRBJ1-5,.,TGTGCCAGCAGAGGGGCCCGGGCGGGCCTACGCGGTCAGCCCCAGCATTTT,CASRGARAGLRGQPQHF
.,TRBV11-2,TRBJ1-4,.,TGTGCCAGCAGCTTACTGAGGAATGAAAAACTGTTTTTT,CASSLLRNEKLFF
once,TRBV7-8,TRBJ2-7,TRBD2,TGTGCCAGCAGCCCCGTCGGGGGGAAGGCTAATGAGCAGTACTTC,CASSPVGGKANEQYF
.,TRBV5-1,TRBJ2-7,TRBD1,TGCGCCAGCAGCTTCACAACAGGGGGCGCAGAGGGTTACGAGCAGTACTTC,CASSFTTGGAEGYEQYF
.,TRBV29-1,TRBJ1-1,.,TGCAGCGTTGGCCGACGGGGGGGGACTGAAGCTTTCTTT,CSVGRRGGTEAFF
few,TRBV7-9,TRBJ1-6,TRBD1,TGTGCCAGCAGCTTAGTAGGGGGCGTACCTAATTCACCCCTCCACTTT,CASSLVGGVPNSPLHF
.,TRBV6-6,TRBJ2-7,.,TGTGCCAGCAGTTACTCTGCATACAACTACGAGCAGTACTTC,CASSYSAYNYEQYF
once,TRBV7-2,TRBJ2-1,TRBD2,TGTGCCAGCAGCTGGGGACTAACGGACGATGAGCAGTTCTTC,CASSWGLTDDEQFF
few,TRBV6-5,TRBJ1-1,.,TGTGCCAGCAGTTTAGAGAGTGTCTTGGCTGAAGCTTTCTTT,CASSLESVLAEAFF
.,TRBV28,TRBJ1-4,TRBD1,TGTGCCAGCAGTTTGGGGGGACAGGGTAACGAAAAACTGTTTTTT,CASSLGGQGNEKLFF
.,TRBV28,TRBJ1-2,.,TGTGCCAGCAGTTTACTGGGGAGCTATGGCTACACCTTC,CASSLLGSYGYTF
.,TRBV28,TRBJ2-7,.,TGTGCCAGCAGTTTAGCGGGCTTGAGAGTAAGGGAGCAGTACTTC,CASSLAGLRVREQYF
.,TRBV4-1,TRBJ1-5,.,TGCGCCAGCAGCCAAGACAGGGTTTGGCATCAGCCCCAGCATTTT,CASSQDRVWHQPQHF
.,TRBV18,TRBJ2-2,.,TGTGCCAGCTCACCAATAAGCGGCGGGGTGAACACCGGGGAGCTGTTTTTT,CASSPISGGVNTGELFF
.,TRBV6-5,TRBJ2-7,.,TGTGCCAGCAGTCCCGGGCCCACCTACGAGCAGTACTTC,CASSPGPTYEQYF
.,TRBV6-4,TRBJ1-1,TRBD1,TGTGCCAGCAGTGTCGAGACAGGGAGCCCTGAAGCTTTCTTT,CASSVETGSPEAFF
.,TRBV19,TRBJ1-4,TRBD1,TGTGCCAGTAGTCAACATCCGGGACAGGGGAATGAAAAACTGTTTTTT,CASSQHPGQGNEKLFF
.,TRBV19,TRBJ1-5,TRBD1,TGTGCCAGTAGCATCCAGTGGGGAGGGGGCGGCAATCAGCCCCAGCATTTT,CASSIQWGGGGNQPQHF
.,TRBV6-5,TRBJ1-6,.,TGTGCCAGCAGCCCCCCCCGGGGCCATAATTCACCCCTCCACTTT,CASSPPRGHNSPLHF
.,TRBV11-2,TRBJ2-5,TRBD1,TGTGCCAGCAGCGGGGAGTACAGGGGAAGGGGGACCCAGTACTTC,CASSGEYRGRGTQYF
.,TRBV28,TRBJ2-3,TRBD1,TGTGCCTCCGAGGGGGCCACAGATACGCAGTATTTT,CASEGATDTQYF
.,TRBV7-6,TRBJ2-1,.,TGTGCCAGCAGCTTAGCGACAGGCTATGAGCAGTTCTTC,CASSLATGYEQFF
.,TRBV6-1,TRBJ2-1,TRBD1,TGTGCCAGCACTAGGGGGCTCTACAATGAGCAGTTCTTC,CASTRGLYNEQFF
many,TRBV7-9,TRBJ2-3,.,TGTGCCAGCAGCTTAGGGGAGAGGGGCCTAGATACGCAGTATTTT,CASSLGERGLDTQYF
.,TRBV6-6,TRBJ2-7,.,TGTGCCAGCAGTTCCCCGGGTGGGTACGAGCAGTACTTC,CASSSPGGYEQYF
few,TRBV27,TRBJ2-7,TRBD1,TGTGCCAGCAAGGGACAGGGGTTATTCGCCTACGAGCAGTACTTC,CASKGQGLFAYEQYF
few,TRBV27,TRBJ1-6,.,TGTGCCAGCAGTTTAACTGGGGGAACCTATAATTCACCCCTCCACTTT,CASSLTGGTYNSPLHF